Given below is one T cell receptor (beta chain) in context. This sample is drawn from a study of T cell responses to AZD1222 COVID-19 vaccine. This CDR3 has 12 amino acids. Germline CDR1 SGHTA, CDR2 FQGNSA. V was cut by 6 bases and J by 4 bases, with 7 bases left in between. TCRdb's copy holds only in-frame clones and misses some; the assay was immunoSEQ multiplex PCR. The data show around 58,000 clones, 89% seen once. Sequencing used peripheral blood, obtained 28 days after the second AZD1222 dose. V and J are TRBV7-2 and TRBJ1-5; no reliable D call. This receptor was obtained from an adult who received the AZD1222 COVID-19 vaccine. CDR3 amino acids: CASSHSNQPQHF. The CDR3 DNA reads TGTGCCAGCAGTCATTCTAATCAGCCCCAGCATTTT.